The clone carrying this T cell receptor (beta chain) turned up a few times. TCRdb's table, derived via immunoSEQ multiplex PCR, lists solely in-frame clones and lacks some. The sample has about 340,000 clones; about 86% are singletons. This sample is part of a study of blood T cell repertoires in COVID-19. This CDR3 region has 14 residues. CDR1 and CDR2 (germline): MNHEY, SVGEGT. Trimming stripped 4 bases from V and 3 bases from J, with 12 bases between. The chain employs TRBV6-2 or TRBV6-3 and TRBJ1-1; tentatively, D is TRBD1 (6 bases). The sequencing input was PBMCs or T cells enriched from blood (not recorded which). This receptor was taken from a woman between 40 and 50 years old with acute COVID-19. The CDR3 protein is CASSFTRGDTEAFF. CDR3 coding DNA: TGTGCCAGCAGTTTTACCAGGGGAGACACTGAAGCTTTCTTT.